This passage covers 26 T cell receptor beta chains from one sample sequenced in a study of OX40 agonist ivuxolimab in advanced cancers. Generated by immunoSEQ multiplex PCR, the TCRdb table keeps only in-frame clones and is missing some. The sample has roughly 83,000 clones, about 90% seen once. Here the sequenced sample was CD4+ or CD8+ T cells sorted from blood, taken in a trial of the OX40 agonist ivuxolimab. All receptors come from an adult with an advanced solid tumor such as melanoma, head and neck, liver or kidney cancer.

The rearrangement links TRBV4-3 to TRBJ2-1; D uncertain. This CDR3 spans 17 amino acids. V was pared by 0 bases and J by 6 bases, with 18 bases between. Germline CDR1 and CDR2: LGHNA and YSLEER. The CDR3 DNA reads TGCGCCAGCAGCCAAGAAAATGGTGGCCCCTGGGCCAATGAGCAGTTCTTC. Protein product: CASSQENGGPWANEQFF.

V and J are TRBV13 and TRBJ1-2, with unresolved D. V was clipped by 5 bases and J by 0 bases, with 13 bases between them. CDR1 and CDR2 from the germline V gene are PRHDT and FYEKMQ (reference sequence). The CDR3 extends over 15 amino acids. The CDR3 is CASSRVDGANYGYTF. The CDR3, as DNA: TGTGCCAGCAGCCGAGTCGACGGAGCTAACTATGGCTACACCTTC. The variable domain in full, completed from reference TRBV13 and TRBJ1-2, reads AAGVIQSPRHLIKEKRETATLKCYPIPRHDTVYWYQQGPGQDPQFLISFYEKMQSDKGSIPDRFSAQQFSDYHSELNMSSLELGDSALYFCASSRVDGANYGYTFGSGTRLTVV.

The chain combines TRBV30 with TRBJ1-2; perhaps TRBD1 as D (5 bases). The ends were cut back, 4 bases at V and 0 bases at J, with 15 bases in the middle. The V gene's germline CDR1 is GTSNPN and CDR2 SVGIG (reference sequence). The CDR3 loop spans 15 amino acids. The CDR3 is CAWTGTHKPNYGYTF. In DNA form, the CDR3 reads TGTGCCTGGACCGGGACTCACAAACCTAACTATGGCTACACCTTC.

The V gene is TRBV6-5, the J gene TRBJ1-6; D unclear. The ends were cut back, 1 base at V and 7 bases at J, with 5 bases in the middle. The CDR3 extends over 13 amino acids. CDR1 is MNHEY, CDR2 SVGAGI, per germline. This chain's CDR3 is CASSYYGNSPLHF. The DNA of the CDR3 is TGTGCCAGCAGTTACTACGGGAATTCACCCCTCCACTTT.

The chain is built from TRBV7-9 and TRBJ2-3, with D uncertain. V was cut by 2 bases and J by 5 bases, with 8 bases left in between. This CDR3 region has 13 residues. The germline CDR1 and CDR2 sequences are SEHNR and FQNEAQ (reference sequence). CDR3 coding DNA: TGTGCCAGCAGCTTAATTCTCAAAGATACGCAGTATTTT. Encoded protein: CASSLILKDTQYF.

This clone was recorded once. The chain recombines TRBV6-1 with TRBJ2-7; possibly TRBD1 for D (5 bases). Germline lookup yields CDR1 MNHNS and CDR2 SASEGT. Trimming stripped 1 base from V and 0 bases from J, with 10 bases between. This CDR3 is built from 15 residues. CDR3 DNA sequence: TGTGCCAGCAGTGAAGTTCTAGGGGTCTCCTACGAGCAGTACTTC. Residues: CASSEVLGVSYEQYF.

The chain has TRBV5-1 and TRBJ1-5; a weak D match, TRBD1 (5 bases). This CDR3 has 17 amino acids. The ends were cut back, 3 bases at V and 5 bases at J, with 21 bases in the middle. CDR1 is SGHRS and CDR2 is YFSETQ in the germline V gene. CDR3 bases: TGCGCCAGCAGCTCAAAGGGACCCGCCCGGGACGATCAGCCCCAGCATTTT. It yields the protein CASSSKGPARDDQPQHF.

The V gene is TRBV5-6, the J gene TRBJ2-3; D not resolved. This CDR3 has 11 residues. Between the trimmed V and J ends, which lost 2 bases and 6 bases, there was a span of 4 bases. Germline V lookup: CDR1 SGHDT, CDR2 YYEEEE. For the CDR3, the DNA is TGTGCCAGCAGCTTCATGGATACGCAGTATTTT. Translating it yields CASSFMDTQYF.

The chain has TRBV28 and TRBJ2-1, with D possibly matching TRBD2 (5 bases). V lost 6 bases to trimming and J lost 4 bases, with 16 bases between them. The CDR3 runs 15 residues. Germline V gene data show CDR1 as MDHEN and CDR2 as SYDVKM. The CDR3 coding sequence is TGTGCCAGCAGATTGATAGCGATTGGTTACAATGAGCAGTTCTTC. It is translated as CASRLIAIGYNEQFF.

This clone was counted between two and nine times. This rearrangement joins TRBV6-1 to TRBJ1-5; D remains unclear. The CDR3 runs 14 residues. Germline V gene lookup returns CDR1 MNHNS and CDR2 SASEGT. V lost 6 bases, J lost 6 bases, and 15 bases lay in between. This chain's CDR3 is CASRPGGVSQPQHF. CDR3 bases: TGTGCCAGCAGGCCTGGTGGGGTCAGTCAGCCCCAGCATTTT.

The chain employs TRBV27 and TRBJ1-5, with D unresolved. Per the germline V gene, CDR1 is MNHEY and CDR2 is SMNVEV (reference sequence). V was pared by 3 bases and J by 1 base, with 7 bases between. The CDR3 runs 14 residues. The CDR3 reads CASSLGRSNQPQHF. For the CDR3, the DNA is TGTGCCAGCAGTTTGGGCAGAAGCAATCAGCCCCAGCATTTT.

This chain uses TRBV2 with TRBJ2-7; no clear D gene. The CDR3 has 11 amino acids. The V and J ends lost 7 bases and 4 bases respectively, with 8 bases between them. Looked up from germline, CDR1 is SNHLY and CDR2 is FYNNEI. The CDR3: CASKAWYEQYF. The CDR3 coding sequence is TGTGCCAGCAAGGCGTGGTACGAGCAGTACTTC.

In its sample, this clone was seen a few times. The chain couples TRBV5-6 to TRBJ1-2, with D possibly TRBD1 on 5 matching bases. The CDR3 sequence is 12 residues long. The ends were cut back, 0 bases at V and 10 bases at J, with 10 bases in the middle. Germline V gene sequence: CDR1 SGHDT, CDR2 YYEEEE. This CDR3 reads CASSLVGPIYTF. CDR3 sequence (DNA): TGTGCCAGCAGCTTGGTGGGGCCTATCTACACCTTC.

A word on this clone: The identical CDR3 is also encoded by other nucleotide sequences in the sample. The CDR3 DNA sequence: TGTGCCAGCAGTTTAACAGGGGGCACAGATACGCAGTATTTT. Encoded protein: CASSLTGGTDTQYF. The V call is TRBV28, the J call TRBJ2-3; TRBD1 agrees at 7 bases. V was pared by 2 bases and J by 1 base, with 0 bases of the junction left unmatched. The CDR3 is made up of 14 amino acids. From germline, CDR1 is MDHEN and CDR2 SYDVKM.

DNA for the CDR3: TGTGCCAGCAGTTACAGCGGACCCTACGAGCAGTACGTC. Protein product: CASSYSGPYEQYV. The rearrangement uses TRBV6-6 and TRBJ2-7, with D perhaps TRBD2 (5 bases). Trimming left V 2 bases short and J 2 bases short, with 7 bases between. Per germline, CDR1 MNHNY and CDR2 SVGAGI (reference sequence). There are 13 residues in the CDR3.

In its sample, this clone was seen a few times. The CDR3 spells CASSYSSGATYYGYTF. The CDR3, as DNA: TGTGCCAGCAGTTACTCGTCAGGGGCGACGTACTATGGCTACACCTTC. The chain uses TRBV6-5 and TRBJ1-2, with a possible D match to TRBD1 (6 bases). Trimming removed 0 bases at V and 3 bases at J, with 14 bases between. CDR3 length: 16 amino acids. From germline, CDR1 is MNHEY and CDR2 SVGAGI.

The chain joins TRBV2 to TRBJ1-2, with D tentatively TRBD1 (6 bases). CDR3 length equals 14 residues. Looked up from germline, CDR1 is SNHLY and CDR2 is FYNNEI. Trimming took off 5 bases at V and 5 bases at J, with 15 bases between the two ends. The CDR3 coding sequence is TGTGCCAGCAGTCCTACAGGGACTGTGTATGGCTACACCTTC. Its translation is CASSPTGTVYGYTF.

The gene calls are TRBV7-9 and TRBJ1-3, with D perhaps TRBD1 (5 bases). Germline V lookup: CDR1 SEHNR, CDR2 FQNEAQ (reference sequence). V was trimmed by 5 bases and J by 0 bases, leaving 17 bases between them. The CDR3 runs to 17 residues. CDR3 coding DNA: TGTGCCAGCAGCATTCCTTTCGGGACCTACTCTGGAAACACCATATATTTT. Encoded protein: CASSIPFGTYSGNTIYF.

The V call is TRBV15, the J call TRBJ2-7; 7 nucleotides line up with TRBD1. Unmatched junction bases numbered 9, after V lost 5 bases and J lost 5 bases. The germline gives CDR1 LNHNV, CDR2 YYDKDF (reference sequence). CDR3 size: 14 residues. CDR3 sequence reads: CATSARQGSHEQYV. DNA for the CDR3: TGTGCCACCAGCGCGCGACAGGGTTCCCACGAGCAGTACGTC.

This chain uses TRBV5-6 with TRBJ1-1; 9 positions match TRBD1. The CDR3 contains 15 residues. V shed 3 bases and J 0 bases; nucleotides not matched to a gene: 3. Germline CDR1 and CDR2: SGHDT and YYEEEE. The CDR3, as DNA: TGTGCCAGCAGCTATGGGACAGGGTTGAACACTGAAGCTTTCTTT. It translates to CASSYGTGLNTEAFF.

The V gene is TRBV28, the J gene TRBJ1-5; D call uncertain. Trimming pared 8 bases from V and 0 bases from J, leaving 11 bases between. Germline CDR1 reads MDHEN; CDR2 reads SYDVKM. The CDR3 is made up of 14 amino acids. The CDR3 loop is CASQRGNSNQPQHF. The CDR3 nucleotides are TGTGCCAGCCAACGGGGAAATAGCAATCAGCCCCAGCATTTT.

This sequence joins TRBV15 and TRBJ1-3; D is undetermined. V was clipped by 0 bases and J by 0 bases, with 9 bases between them. CDR3 size: 16 residues. The germline CDR1 and CDR2 sequences are LNHNV and YYDKDF (reference sequence). The CDR3 nucleotides read TGTGCCACCAGCAGAGATCTGGCTGCCTCTGGAAACACCATATATTTT. The encoded protein is CATSRDLAASGNTIYF.

This clone was detected once. V usage is TRBV28 and J usage is TRBJ2-7, with 8 bases fitting TRBD1. Trimming cost V 8 bases and J 1 base; bases outside gene matches: 4. This CDR3 region has 13 residues. Germline V gives CDR1 MDHEN, CDR2 SYDVKM. DNA of the CDR3: TGTGCCAGCGGTCAGGGGGCTTCCTACGAGCAGTACTTC. This codes for CASGQGASYEQYF.

The rearrangement links TRBV11-2 to TRBJ2-1; D remains unclear. Germline loops: CDR1 SGHAT, CDR2 FQNNGV. CDR3 length: 15 residues. V was cut by 2 bases and J by 4 bases, with 12 bases left in between. The CDR3 here is CASSLSQNYYNEQFF. Written as DNA, the CDR3 is TGTGCCAGCAGCTTATCCCAGAATTATTACAATGAGCAGTTCTTC.

The chain joins TRBV30 to TRBJ1-2; D may be TRBD1 (5 bases). This CDR3 has 13 residues. The germline V and J ends were trimmed by 3 bases and 7 bases, with 15 bases remaining between them. CDR1 GTSNPN and CDR2 SVGIG come from the germline V gene (reference sequence). In DNA form, the CDR3 reads TGTGCCTGGAGGGCAGGGTCACGTTCTGGCTACACCTTC. Its translation is CAWRAGSRSGYTF. Filled out from reference TRBV30 and TRBJ1-2, the complete variable domain reads SQTIHQWPATLVQPVGSPLSLECTVEGTSNPNLYWYRQAAGRGLQLLFYSVGIGQISSEVPQNLSASRPQDRQFILSSKKLLLSDSGFYLCAWRAGSRSGYTFGSGTRLTVV.

This rearrangement joins TRBV6-1 to TRBJ2-5; unclear D gene. The CDR3 contains 13 residues. CDR1 and CDR2 (germline): MNHNS, SASEGT. V was cut by 5 bases and J by 2 bases, with 9 bases left in between. The CDR3 sequence: CASSRPIQETQYF. In DNA, the CDR3 is TGTGCCAGCAGTCGACCTATACAAGAGACCCAGTACTTC.